These 21 T cell receptor beta chains were sequenced from one sample in a study of chemoradiotherapy in HPV16-positive cancers (dated by TCRdb to between 2020 and 2023). Library method: the immunoSEQ multiplex PCR assay. TCRdb's version of the immuneACCESS table is confined to in-frame rearrangements and falls short of the full clone set. An unresolved V gene accounts for under half of the shortfall where checked; the remainder is of unknown origin. The table for this sample lists about 3,500 clones; roughly 70% of them were counted only once. The ten largest clones represent less than 15% of the sample. This specimen was acquired from a patient who underwent chemoradiotherapy. The source is a human donor with HPV-associated anogenital cancer.

This chain connects TRBV7-9 to TRBJ2-1; D remains ambiguous. Trimming took off 0 bases at V and 5 bases at J, with 8 bases between the two ends. Germline V gives CDR1 SEHNR, CDR2 FQNEAQ (reference sequence). This CDR3 region has 14 residues. The CDR3 nucleotides are TGTGCCAGCAGCTTAGCGGGCCACGACAATGAGCAGTTCTTC. This encodes CASSLAGHDNEQFF.

The chain couples TRBV19 to TRBJ2-1; D possibly uses TRBD1 or TRBD2 (5 bases each). The V gene lost 6 bases and the J gene lost 6 bases, with 15 bases spanning the gap. This CDR3 spans 14 amino acids. CDR1 and CDR2 from the germline V gene are LNHDA and SQIVND (reference sequence). The CDR3 here is CASRPFGGGNEQFF. CDR3 coding DNA: TGTGCCAGTAGGCCCTTCGGTGGGGGCAATGAGCAGTTCTTC.

This clone was counted only a few times. The CDR3 loop is CASGYNQPQHF. Written as DNA, the CDR3 is TGTGCCAGCGGATATAATCAGCCCCAGCATTTT. This sequence joins TRBV27 and TRBJ1-5, with D unresolved. The CDR3 sequence is 11 residues long. In germline, CDR1 is MNHEY, CDR2 SMNVEV (reference sequence). Deletions cut 8 bases from V and 4 bases from J, with 6 bases between.

J is TRBJ1-1 and V is TRBV19; tentatively, D is TRBD1 (6 bases). The germline gives CDR1 LNHDA, CDR2 SQIVND (reference sequence). The CDR3 has 14 amino acids. Trimming removed 5 bases from V and 1 base from J, with 11 bases in between. CDR3 sequence reads: CASSLLRGNTEAFF. CDR3 nucleotide sequence: TGTGCCAGTAGTCTTCTCAGGGGGAACACTGAAGCTTTCTTT.

This chain links TRBV7-9 with TRBJ2-4; D is possibly TRBD1 (6 bases). The CDR3 is made up of 13 amino acids. Trimming removed 4 bases at V and 4 bases at J, with 8 bases between. The germline CDR1 and CDR2 sequences are SEHNR and FQNEAQ (reference sequence). CDR3 region: CASSSGQKNIQYF. DNA for the CDR3: TGTGCCAGCAGCTCTGGACAGAAAAACATTCAGTACTTC.

The chain uses TRBV6-6 and TRBJ1-5, with TRBD1 matching over 8 bases. The germline V gene encodes CDR1 MNHNY and CDR2 SVGAGI (reference sequence). V was clipped by 7 bases and J by 1 base; unmatched bases: 6. This CDR3 comprises 15 residues. CDR3 DNA sequence: TGTGCCAGCATCTCAGGGGGCCGGAGCAATCAGCCCCAGCATTTT. Translation: CASISGGRSNQPQHF.

The chain is built from TRBV11-2 and TRBJ2-7; 9 positions agree with TRBD1. The junction had 5 bases not matched to a gene; V was cut back by 0 bases and J by 5 bases. In germline, CDR1 is SGHAT, CDR2 FQNNGV. The CDR3 is 15 residues long. The DNA for the CDR3 is TGTGCCAGCAGCTTAGAACAGGGGGCGTCTGACGAGCAGTACGTC. Translated, it gives CASSLEQGASDEQYV.

The chain carries TRBV2 and TRBJ2-5, with 11 bases aligning to TRBD2. The V gene end was trimmed by 7 bases and the J gene end by 2 bases; junction bases not matched to a gene: 6. CDR3 length equals 15 residues. Germline values: CDR1 SNHLY, CDR2 FYNNEI. CDR3 DNA sequence: TGTGCCAGCAAGACTAGCGGGGCTCCGCAAGAGACCCAGTACTTC. The encoded protein is CASKTSGAPQETQYF.

The J gene is TRBJ2-5, the V gene TRBV5-4; either TRBD1 or TRBD2 may fit D (5 bases each). The CDR3 loop spans 15 amino acids. The germline V and J ends were trimmed by 0 bases and 5 bases, with 14 bases remaining between them. Germline loops: CDR1 SGHNT, CDR2 YYREEE (reference sequence). CDR3 amino acids: CASSLGGDGRETQYF. CDR3 DNA: TGTGCCAGCAGCTTGGGAGGGGACGGGCGGGAGACCCAGTACTTC.

This clone has more than one count but fewer than ten. The chain has TRBV27 and TRBJ2-3, with TRBD2 as a possible D gene (5 bases). This CDR3 spans 13 amino acids. Germline CDR1 is MNHEY and CDR2 is SMNVEV (reference sequence). V was shortened by 7 bases and J by 2 bases, with 10 bases between the two germline ends. CDR3 in amino acids: CASKDLNTDTQYF. Written as DNA, the CDR3 is TGTGCCAGCAAGGACTTAAACACAGATACGCAGTATTTT.

J is TRBJ1-2 and V is TRBV6-1; the D is unclear. The CDR3 runs 14 residues. V gave up 4 bases and J gave up 9 bases, with 18 bases separating them. The germline V gene encodes CDR1 MNHNS and CDR2 SASEGT. The CDR3 reads CASSVSGKSQSYTF. The CDR3 DNA reads TGTGCCAGCAGTGTATCGGGGAAGAGTCAGAGCTACACCTTC.

This clone was seen a handful of times. The CDR3 loop is CASGTQSPETQYF. The DNA of the CDR3 is TGTGCCAGCGGAACCCAGTCCCCAGAGACCCAGTACTTC. The rearrangement joins TRBV28 to TRBJ2-5; D remains ambiguous. Trimming took off 8 bases at V and 4 bases at J, with 14 bases between the two ends. The germline V gene has CDR1 MDHEN and CDR2 SYDVKM. The CDR3 sequence is 13 residues long.

This clone occurred once. The rearrangement joins TRBV5-1 to TRBJ2-3, with TRBD2 identical over 10 bases. Germline V CDR1 and CDR2: SGHRS, YFSETQ. Trimming took 3 bases from V and 7 from J; bases not matched to a gene: 11. CDR3 length: 16 residues. The CDR3 sequence: CASSSGAASGRYTQYF. CDR3 sequence (DNA): TGCGCCAGCAGCTCCGGGGCGGCTAGCGGGAGATATACGCAGTATTTT.

The J gene is TRBJ1-2, the V gene TRBV6-5; no clear D. The ends were cut back, 6 bases at V and 3 bases at J, with 14 bases in the middle. This CDR3 is 14 amino acids long. Germline V gene data show CDR1 as MNHEY and CDR2 as SVGAGI. The CDR3 loop reads CASRSGPGYYGYTF. The CDR3 coding sequence is TGTGCCAGCAGAAGCGGGCCGGGATACTATGGCTACACCTTC.

This clone turned up a few times. The J gene is TRBJ1-1, the V gene TRBV29-1; no firm D call. The length of the CDR3 is 14 residues. V lost 4 bases and J lost 2, with 14 bases in between. Germline values: CDR1 SQVTM, CDR2 ANQGSEA. The CDR3 is CSVASLLGNTEAFF. CDR3 sequence (DNA): TGCAGCGTTGCTAGTTTGCTAGGCAACACTGAAGCTTTCTTT.

The genes are TRBV11-3 and TRBJ2-7; the match to TRBD1 covers 8 bases. Germline-derived CDR1 and CDR2 are SGHNT and YENEEA. This CDR3 has 14 amino acids. Trimming at V came to 6 bases and at J to 7 bases, leaving 11 bases not matched to a gene. The CDR3 is CASRSDRETGEQYF. The CDR3 coding sequence is TGTGCCAGCAGATCGGACAGGGAGACGGGTGAGCAGTACTTC. The variable domain in full, completed from reference TRBV11-3 and TRBJ2-7, reads EAGVVQSPRYKIIEKKQPVAFWCNPISGHNTLYWYLQNLGQGPELLIRYENEEAVDDSQLPKDRFSAERLKGVDSTLKIQPAELGDSAVYLCASRSDRETGEQYFGPGTRLTVT.

The chain has TRBV25-1 and TRBJ1-1; D uncertain. There are 12 residues in the CDR3. The germline V and J ends were trimmed by 9 bases and 0 bases, with 8 bases remaining between them. Looked up from germline, CDR1 is MGHDK and CDR2 is SYGVNS. This CDR3 reads CASVNLNTEAFF. The CDR3 coding sequence is TGTGCCAGTGTGAATTTGAACACTGAAGCTTTCTTT.

This rearrangement joins TRBV6-5 to TRBJ2-1; 9 positions agree with TRBD2. CDR3 length equals 15 residues. Germline V gives CDR1 MNHEY, CDR2 SVGAGI. Unmatched junction bases numbered 10, after V lost 10 bases and J lost 3 bases. CDR3 residues: CATWTRGGVYNEQFF. CDR3 nucleotide sequence: TGTGCCACTTGGACCCGCGGGGGGGTCTACAATGAGCAGTTCTTC.

V is TRBV10-1 and J is TRBJ2-3, with 7 bases fitting TRBD2. CDR1 and CDR2 (germline): WNHNN, SYGVQD (reference sequence). This CDR3 region has 15 residues. The J segment lost 2 bases and the V segment lost 2 bases, leaving 4 bases of the junction unmatched. CDR3 region: CASSEKGLDTDTQYF. Here the CDR3 DNA reads TGCGCCAGCAGTGAGAAAGGACTAGACACAGATACGCAGTATTTT.

This clone was counted once. This sequence joins TRBV2 and TRBJ2-1; no definite D call. Germline CDR1 is SNHLY and CDR2 is FYNNEI. This CDR3 contains 14 residues. The V and J ends lost 6 bases and 4 bases respectively, with 13 bases between them. CDR3 region: CASRVRLAYNEQFF. The DNA for the CDR3 is TGTGCCAGCAGGGTACGGCTTGCGTACAATGAGCAGTTCTTC.

The CDR3 DNA reads TGTGCCAGCAGCCGACTAGCGGGAACCGGGGAGCTGTTTTTT. Its protein is CASSRLAGTGELFF. V usage is TRBV7-2 and J usage is TRBJ2-2; 11 bases agree with TRBD2. Germline values: CDR1 SGHTA, CDR2 FQGNSA. Trimming at V came to 5 bases and at J to 5 bases, leaving 1 base not matched to a gene. The CDR3 loop spans 14 amino acids.